A single sample is the source of the 30 T cell receptor beta chains below, sequenced in a study of CD8 T cells in ankylosing spondylitis. Each CDR3 protein is one row after TCRdb ran MiXCR on the 5' RACE reads. The table lists around 130,000 distinct CDR3 sequences, around 9% of them singletons. The specimen sequenced was blood, either unsorted or a sorted T cell fraction (not recorded which). The receptors shown here come from a male donor with ankylosing spondylitis or in good health (not recorded which).

A few counts support this clonotype. This rearrangement joins TRBV4-3 to TRBJ2-3; no clear D gene. The CDR3 covers 14 residues. Per germline, CDR1 LGHNA and CDR2 YSLEER. The V end lost 1 base, the J end lost 2 bases, and 7 bases lay between the germline ends. Here the CDR3 reads CASSQGLSTDTQYF. The CDR3 region has the DNA TGCGCCAGCAGCCAAGGGCTTTCCACAGATACGCAGTATTTT.

This clonotype was recorded at least ten times. J is TRBJ2-7 and V is TRBV6-5; D is ambiguous. There are 15 residues in the CDR3. V lost 0 bases to trimming and J lost 3 bases, with 12 bases between them. Germline V gene sequence: CDR1 MNHEY, CDR2 SVGAGI. This CDR3 is CASSYSSDSSYEQYF. CDR3 coding DNA: TGTGCCAGCAGTTACTCAAGCGACTCGAGCTACGAGCAGTACTTC.

This clonotype was counted many times. The chain is built from TRBV20-1 and TRBJ2-3; 10 nucleotides line up with TRBD2. The CDR3 runs to 20 residues. CDR1 is DFQATT and CDR2 is SNEGSKA in the germline V gene (reference sequence). Germline trimming cut 6 bases from V and 2 bases from J; bases unmatched to any gene: 23. CDR3 sequence reads: CSANQPRLSGRAYPTDTQYF. The DNA for the CDR3 is TGCAGTGCGAACCAACCACGTCTAAGCGGGAGGGCCTATCCCACAGATACGCAGTATTTT.

This clonotype was picked up many times. The chain recombines TRBV27 with TRBJ1-6, with TRBD1 matching over 7 bases. Germline assignment: CDR1 MNHEY and CDR2 SMNVEV (reference sequence). The ends lost 8 bases at V and 6 bases at J; junction bases unmatched: 7. This CDR3 comprises 14 residues. The DNA of the CDR3 is TGTGCCAGCGGGAACAGGGGACTTAATTCACCCCTCCACTTT. Translating it yields CASGNRGLNSPLHF.

This clonotype was observed at least ten times. The rearrangement links TRBV5-1 to TRBJ2-5; D not certain. CDR3 length: 12 residues. The V end lost 0 bases, the J end lost 5 bases, and 5 bases lay between the germline ends. The germline V gene has CDR1 SGHRS and CDR2 YFSETQ. As DNA, the CDR3 is TGCGCCAGCAGCTTGGAAAAGGAGACCCAGTACTTC. As protein: CASSLEKETQYF.

This clonotype has ten or more counts. V usage is TRBV6-1 and J usage is TRBJ1-2; possibly TRBD1 for D (6 bases). CDR1 and CDR2 (germline): MNHNS, SASEGT. This CDR3 has 14 residues. With 8 bases removed from V and 8 bases from J, the gap between germline ends came to 21 bases. The CDR3 here is CASEPTGGLKGYTF. Here the CDR3 DNA reads TGTGCCAGCGAACCCACGGGGGGCCTGAAGGGCTACACCTTC.

This clonotype has a count of ten or more. The chain's CDR3 is CASSGDGGGETQYF. CDR3 nucleotide sequence: TGTGCCAGCAGCGGAGATGGGGGCGGTGAGACCCAGTACTTC. V gene TRBV4-2 combines with J gene TRBJ2-5; maybe TRBD1 (6 bases). Germline V gene data show CDR1 as LGHNA and CDR2 as YNFKEQ. V lost 5 bases to trimming and J lost 5 bases, with 15 bases between them. The CDR3 is made up of 14 amino acids.

There are many counts of this clonotype. The chain recombines TRBV28 with TRBJ2-6; D uncertain. From germline, CDR1 is MDHEN and CDR2 SYDVKM. V was pared by 5 bases and J by 4 bases, with 12 bases between. There are 15 residues in the CDR3. The CDR3 protein is CASSDLSYGANVLTF. CDR3 nucleotides: TGTGCCAGCAGTGACCTGTCGTACGGGGCCAACGTCCTGACTTTC.

This clonotype was observed many times. The rearrangement joins TRBV6-2 or TRBV6-3 to TRBJ1-4; D uncertain. The V gene's germline CDR1 is MNHEY and CDR2 SVGEGT. Trimming stripped 7 bases from V and 0 bases from J, with 12 bases between. The CDR3 runs 15 residues. The CDR3 here is CASKGKTATNEKLFF. In DNA, the CDR3 is TGTGCCAGCAAAGGGAAGACGGCAACTAATGAAAAACTGTTTTTT.

This clonotype was observed at least ten times. The chain joins TRBV29-1 to TRBJ2-3; 10 bases match TRBD2. CDR3 size: 16 residues. The V and J ends lost 1 base and 0 bases, in that order; junction bases with no gene match: 4. Per germline, CDR1 SQVTM and CDR2 ANQGSEA. The CDR3 DNA reads TGCAGCGTTGAAGGACTAGCGGGTGATAGCACAGATACGCAGTATTTT. It yields the protein CSVEGLAGDSTDTQYF.

The gene calls are TRBV5-1 and TRBJ2-7; weak D call: TRBD1 (6 bases). Germline assignment: CDR1 SGHRS and CDR2 YFSETQ. The CDR3 covers 16 residues. Trimming removed 4 bases from V and 3 bases from J, with 20 bases in between. The CDR3 region is CASSPERQGTIYEQYF. The DNA for the CDR3 is TGCGCCAGCAGCCCCGAGAGGCAGGGGACGATCTACGAGCAGTACTTC. The variable domain in full, with the rest retrieved from reference TRBV5-1 and TRBJ2-7, is KAGVTQTPRYLIKTRGQQVTLSCSPISGHRSVSWYQQTPGQGLQFLFEYFSETQRNKGNFPGRFSGRQFSNSRSEMNVSTLELGDSALYLCASSPERQGTIYEQYFGPGTRLTVT.

The sample holds many counts of this clonotype. The J gene is TRBJ2-1, the V gene TRBV14; D not certain. V was clipped by 4 bases and J by 9 bases, with 19 bases between them. This CDR3 contains 15 residues. Germline V gives CDR1 SGHDN, CDR2 FVKESK. CDR3 nucleotide sequence: TGTGCCAGCAGCCCGACTTCCCCCGGTTACGGTGAGCAGTTCTTC. Protein product: CASSPTSPGYGEQFF.

This clonotype appeared a few times. V is TRBV4-1 and J is TRBJ2-7; 14 bases are a match to TRBD2. Germline CDR1 MGHRA, CDR2 YSYEKL. This CDR3 region has 18 residues. Losses at the gene ends were 4 bases for V and 3 bases for J; bases not matched to a gene: 11. CDR3 amino acids: CASSPGLAGGGAIYEQYF. CDR3 bases: TGCGCCAGCAGCCCTGGACTAGCGGGAGGTGGGGCCATCTACGAGCAGTACTTC.

The V gene is TRBV5-4, the J gene TRBJ2-2; 9 bases fit TRBD1. Per the germline V gene, CDR1 is SGHNT and CDR2 is YYREEE (reference sequence). With V trimmed by 4 bases and J by 5 bases, 6 bases remained unmatched. The CDR3 totals 15 residues. The CDR3: CASSPGQGRTGELFF. CDR3 in DNA: TGTGCCAGCAGCCCAGGACAGGGGCGAACCGGGGAGCTGTTTTTT.

This clonotype was counted many times. The V gene is TRBV6-5, the J gene TRBJ1-5; 7 bases align to TRBD1. The CDR3 length is 16 residues. The V and J ends lost 2 bases and 0 bases, in that order; junction bases with no gene match: 4. Germline values: CDR1 MNHEY, CDR2 SVGAGI. The CDR3 spells CASSYNRDSSNQPQHF. CDR3 nucleotides: TGTGCCAGCAGTTACAACAGGGACAGTAGCAATCAGCCCCAGCATTTT.

This clonotype showed up many times. This chain connects TRBV12-3 or TRBV12-4 to TRBJ2-4; either TRBD1 or TRBD2 may fit D (5 bases each). The CDR3 has 16 amino acids. The V end lost 6 bases, the J end lost 1 base, and 16 bases lay between the germline ends. The CDR3 DNA is TGTGCCAGCAGCCGTTCCACAGGCGGGGCCAAAAACATTCAGTACTTC. It translates to CASSRSTGGAKNIQYF.

This clonotype has ten or more counts. The chain employs TRBV20-1 and TRBJ1-2; maybe TRBD1 (6 bases). Germline CDR1 reads DFQATT; CDR2 reads SNEGSKA (reference sequence). This CDR3 comprises 13 residues. Trimming removed 3 bases from V and 7 bases from J, with 15 bases in between. This chain's CDR3 is CSARDSRISGYTF. DNA for the CDR3: TGCAGTGCTAGGGACAGCAGGATTTCTGGCTACACCTTC.

There are many counts of this clonotype. This chain connects TRBV7-8 to TRBJ2-7, with 7 bases lining up with TRBD2. V trimming: 5 bases; J trimming: 4 bases; junction bases outside the gene matches: 8. Germline loops: CDR1 SGHVS, CDR2 FQNEAQ. The CDR3 covers 14 residues. The CDR3 spells CASSEGGPGYEQYF. The CDR3 nucleotides are TGTGCCAGCAGCGAGGGAGGGCCGGGTTACGAGCAGTACTTC.

The J gene is TRBJ2-1, the V gene TRBV24-1; D gene uncertain. Deletions cut 0 bases from V and 7 bases from J, with 15 bases between. CDR1 is KGHDR and CDR2 is SFDVKD in the germline V gene. CDR3 length equals 16 residues. CDR3 loop: CATSDLSASRRNEQFF. CDR3 bases: TGTGCCACCAGTGATTTGTCGGCTAGTCGACGGAATGAGCAGTTCTTC.

The chain carries TRBV29-1 and TRBJ2-1; TRBD1 agrees at 11 bases. Germline CDR1 and CDR2: SQVTM and ANQGSEA. With 6 bases clipped from V and 7 bases from J, the junction kept 5 bases outside the gene matches. CDR3 length: 13 residues. The CDR3 protein is CSVGTGGQNEQFF. In nucleotides, the CDR3 is TGCAGCGTAGGGACAGGGGGGCAGAATGAGCAGTTCTTC.

This clonotype was found a few times. This chain links TRBV7-2 with TRBJ2-1; D unresolved. Germline assignment: CDR1 SGHTA and CDR2 FQGNSA. The CDR3 runs 11 residues. V shed 8 bases and J shed 5 bases, with 7 bases lying between them. DNA of the CDR3: TGTGCCAGCCGGGCACACAATGAGCAGTTCTTC. It yields the protein CASRAHNEQFF.

This clonotype was counted at least ten times. This chain links TRBV20-1 with TRBJ1-2, with D tentatively TRBD1 (5 bases). This CDR3 spans 11 amino acids. Per germline, CDR1 DFQATT and CDR2 SNEGSKA (reference sequence). The germline V and J ends were trimmed by 6 bases and 8 bases, with 13 bases remaining between them. This chain's CDR3 is CSAMRGGGYTF. For the CDR3, the DNA is TGCAGTGCCATGAGGGGAGGCGGCTACACCTTC.

This clonotype was counted between two and nine times. This chain joins TRBV28 and TRBJ2-5; 13 bases are a match to TRBD2. CDR1 and CDR2 from the germline V gene are MDHEN and SYDVKM. This CDR3 region has 17 residues. Trimming removed 6 bases from V and 1 base from J; junction bases left unmatched: 8. The CDR3 loop is CASRAGTSGNLQETQYF. The CDR3 DNA sequence: TGTGCCAGCAGGGCCGGGACTAGCGGGAACCTCCAAGAGACCCAGTACTTC.

This clonotype showed up just a few times. This chain links TRBV7-2 with TRBJ2-2; D might be TRBD2 (6 bases). V lost 1 base to trimming and J lost 7 bases, with 10 bases between them. Germline-derived CDR1 and CDR2 are SGHTA and FQGNSA. CDR3 length equals 14 residues. In DNA, the CDR3 is TGTGCCAGCAGCTTAGTACTAGCCAGCGGGGAGCTGTTTTTT. Its translation is CASSLVLASGELFF.

This clonotype was observed a handful of times. This chain joins TRBV27 and TRBJ2-7; 8 bases fit TRBD1. V was pared by 7 bases and J by 5 bases, with 10 bases of the junction left unmatched. CDR1 is MNHEY and CDR2 is SMNVEV in the germline V gene (reference sequence). The length of the CDR3 is 14 residues. The CDR3, as DNA: TGTGCCAGCACCCAGCAGGGGGCGACCCACGAGCAGTACTTC. Its protein product is CASTQQGATHEQYF.

This clonotype was counted many times. The chain links TRBV5-1 to TRBJ2-2; tentative D call: TRBD1 (6 bases). Trimming took 0 bases from V and 5 from J, leaving 8 bases between them. This CDR3 has 14 residues. Germline CDR1 is SGHRS and CDR2 is YFSETQ. The CDR3 loop is CASSLAGQTGELFF. The CDR3 nucleotides are TGCGCCAGCAGCTTGGCTGGACAGACCGGGGAGCTGTTTTTT.

This clonotype occurred many times. The J gene is TRBJ2-2, the V gene TRBV18, with 11 bases matching TRBD2. CDR1 and CDR2 (germline): KGHSH, LQKENI. The CDR3 length is 15 residues. The V gene end was trimmed by 3 bases and the J gene end by 6 bases; junction bases not matched to a gene: 3. The CDR3 loop reads CASSPTSGKSGELFF. The CDR3 nucleotides read TGTGCCAGCTCACCGACTAGCGGGAAATCCGGGGAGCTGTTTTTT.

This clonotype was picked up many times. The chain couples TRBV7-6 to TRBJ2-1; D unresolved. The ends were cut back, 4 bases at V and 5 bases at J, with 9 bases in the middle. Germline values: CDR1 SGHVS, CDR2 FNYEAQ. The CDR3 runs to 13 residues. CDR3 residues: CASSSTLDNEQFF. CDR3 nucleotides: TGTGCCAGCAGCTCTACCTTGGACAATGAGCAGTTCTTC.

This clonotype was seen many times. The V gene is TRBV5-1, the J gene TRBJ1-1; D gene ambiguous. The germline V gene has CDR1 SGHRS and CDR2 YFSETQ. The CDR3 covers 16 residues. Trimming took off 0 bases at V and 0 bases at J, with 12 bases between the two ends. CDR3 sequence: CASSLVALQVNTEAFF. CDR3 nucleotides: TGCGCCAGCAGCTTGGTTGCCCTCCAGGTGAACACTGAAGCTTTCTTT.

This clonotype was counted at least ten times. The chain combines TRBV5-1 with TRBJ2-3; TRBD1 matches at 8 bases. J gave up 5 bases and V 0 bases, and 5 bases lay outside the gene matches. Germline V gives CDR1 SGHRS, CDR2 YFSETQ. The CDR3 loop spans 15 amino acids. This chain's CDR3 is CASSLASGGEDTQYF. The CDR3 bases are TGCGCCAGCAGCTTGGCCTCAGGGGGCGAAGATACGCAGTATTTT.